The 9 T cell receptor beta chains given below trace back to one sample, sequenced in a study of blood T cell repertoires in COVID-19. Sequencing was performed with immunoSEQ multiplex PCR; in TCRdb, only in-frame clones are kept and a portion is missing. The table has some 150,000 clones, 85% seen once. The sample consisted of peripheral blood. The receptor source for this set is a woman aged 35 to 49 with active or convalescent COVID-19.

This sequence joins TRBV27 and TRBJ1-5; D uncertain. Germline CDR1 is MNHEY and CDR2 is SMNVEV (reference sequence). The CDR3 runs to 14 residues. The germline V and J ends were trimmed by 2 bases and 5 bases, with 10 bases remaining between them. The CDR3 loop is CASSLRSEDQPQHF. The DNA for the CDR3 is TGTGCCAGCAGTTTAAGGAGTGAAGATCAGCCCCAGCATTTT.

This rearrangement joins TRBV5-1 to TRBJ2-1, with D unresolved. Trimming cost V 4 bases and J 2 bases, with 13 bases left between them. Per the germline V gene, CDR1 is SGHRS and CDR2 is YFSETQ. This CDR3 spans 15 amino acids. The CDR3 DNA is TGCGCCAGCAGCCCTAGACGGTCTACCTACAATGAGCAGTTCTTC. This sequence encodes CASSPRRSTYNEQFF.

The genes are TRBV2 and TRBJ1-2; 8 nucleotides line up with TRBD1. This CDR3 is 12 amino acids long. The V gene end was trimmed by 10 bases and the J gene end by 10 bases; junction bases not matched to a gene: 11. Germline V CDR1 and CDR2: SNHLY, FYNNEI. CDR3: CANSGTGLNYTF. The CDR3 bases are TGTGCCAACTCAGGGACAGGATTGAACTACACCTTC.

This chain connects TRBV19 to TRBJ1-1, with D perhaps matching TRBD1 (5 bases). This CDR3 spans 15 amino acids. V was shortened by 5 bases and J by 1 base, with 14 bases between the two germline ends. From germline, CDR1 is LNHDA and CDR2 SQIVND (reference sequence). The CDR3 protein is CASSPPGLPNTEAFF. CDR3 nucleotides: TGTGCCAGTAGTCCCCCGGGACTCCCGAACACTGAAGCTTTCTTT.

The rearrangement joins TRBV27 to TRBJ1-2, with TRBD1 matching 9 bases. Unmatched junction bases numbered 18, after V lost 4 bases and J lost 6 bases. This CDR3 has 18 amino acids. Germline lookup yields CDR1 MNHEY and CDR2 SMNVEV (reference sequence). Here the CDR3 reads CASSSPHRGLGESHGYTF. In nucleotides, the CDR3 is TGTGCCAGCAGTTCCCCGCACAGGGGGCTGGGGGAGAGTCATGGCTACACCTTC.

The rearrangement links TRBV19 to TRBJ2-7; maybe TRBD1 (6 bases). Germline-derived CDR1 and CDR2 are LNHDA and SQIVND (reference sequence). Trimming stripped 5 bases from V and 3 bases from J, with 14 bases between. The CDR3 has 14 residues. The CDR3 protein is CASSVQGHFYEQYF. The CDR3 DNA reads as TGTGCCAGTAGTGTGCAGGGGCACTTCTACGAGCAGTACTTC.

This clone was detected a few times. The genes are TRBV2 and TRBJ1-6; 7 bases agree with TRBD1. The length of the CDR3 is 17 residues. CDR1 is SNHLY and CDR2 is FYNNEI in the germline V gene. Germline trimming cut 7 bases from V and 5 bases from J; bases unmatched to any gene: 14. The CDR3 DNA follows: TGTGCCAGCACCAGGATGGGGGGCAGGGGGAATAATTCACCCCTCCACTTT. Translation: CASTRMGGRGNNSPLHF.

This clone came up many times. The chain joins TRBV6-1 to TRBJ1-6; 8 positions match TRBD1. The CDR3 consists of 14 residues. The germline gives CDR1 MNHNS, CDR2 SASEGT. Losses at the gene ends were 1 base for V and 9 bases for J; bases not matched to a gene: 2. CDR3 nucleotides: TGTGCCAGCAGTGAAGGACAGGGGTCTTCACCCCTCCACTTT. It specifies CASSEGQGSSPLHF.

The chain combines TRBV19 with TRBJ1-3; D not certain. Germline V lookup: CDR1 LNHDA, CDR2 SQIVND (reference sequence). V lost 7 bases to trimming and J lost 0 bases, with 10 bases between them. CDR3 length: 14 residues. The CDR3 nucleotides read TGTGCCAGTAACCAACTTGGCTCTGGAAACACCATATATTTT. Translated: CASNQLGSGNTIYF. Full variable domain (remainder filled in from reference TRBV19 and TRBJ1-3): DGGITQSPKYLFRKEGQNVTLSCEQNLNHDAMYWYRQDPGQGLRLIYYSQIVNDFQKGDIAEGYSVSREKKESFPLTVTSAQKNPTAFYLCASNQLGSGNTIYFGEGSWLTVV.